This T cell receptor beta chain was profiled in a study of T cells in localized non-small cell lung cancer. Whole-study results and caveats: The greatest T cell clonality was found in uninvolved adjacent lung (higher than in tumor). Greater blood T cell density accompanied longer overall survival. Sequencing, confined to only one tumor region, leaves heterogeneity possible. A median 57 of the top 100 tumor clones appeared in adjacent lung.

The protocol was immunoSEQ multiplex PCR, while the TCRdb copy is restricted to in-frame clones and leaves out a portion. The data contain about 45,000 clones, about 91% of them seen just once; the ten biggest clones take up over 9.5%. This clone has just a few counts. Its cognate antigen is unknown. The CDR3 totals 14 residues. Germline CDR1 SGHKS, CDR2 YYEKEE (reference sequence). V lost 4 bases, J lost 3 bases, and 7 bases stayed unmatched. The genes are TRBV5-5 and TRBJ2-7; 7 nucleotides line up with TRBD1. The clonotype was recovered from a woman between 35 and 75 years old with stage II lung adenocarcinoma. The sequenced sample was PBMCs, obtained before any cancer treatment. This CDR3 is CASSREGANYEQYF. The CDR3 bases are TGTGCCAGCAGCCGCGAGGGGGCGAACTACGAGCAGTACTTC.